These T cell receptor beta chains were read from a single sample in a study of CD8 T cells in Susac syndrome. TCRdb reprocessed the immunoSEQ multiplex PCR reads with MiXCR, giving one entry per CDR3 protein. The sample lists under 70,000 distinct CDR3 sequences, around 93% seen once, with roughly 0.8% in the top ten. Sequenced input: CD8+ T cells from PBMCs. These TCRs come from a human donor with Susac syndrome. The CDR3 runs from the conserved cysteine through the conserved F or W. The D gene is left open where the match is weak. A row's size may be missing; if present it is once, few, many or a size class.

clone size | J gene | CDR3 length | V gene | D gene | CDR3 protein | CDR3 DNA
- | TRBJ2-3 | 17 | TRBV28 | TRBD2 | CASRGRAIGARTDTQYF | TGTGCCAGCCGGGGGAGGGCCATCGGGGCTCGCACAGATACGCAGTATTTT
- | TRBJ1-2 | 14 | TRBV2 | - | CASSVTGSTYGYTF | TGTGCCAGCAGTGTTACAGGCTCAACTTATGGCTACACCTTC
- | TRBJ2-1 | 15 | TRBV20-1 | - | CSARDFVLDYNEQFF | TGCAGTGCTAGAGATTTTGTGCTGGACTACAATGAGCAGTTCTTC
- | TRBJ2-7 | 12 | TRBV29-1 | - | CSGQGPSYEQYF | TGCAGCGGTCAGGGCCCCTCCTACGAGCAGTACTTC
- | TRBJ2-1 | 14 | TRBV24-1 | - | CATSAGLERDEQFF | TGTGCCACCAGTGCGGGGCTAGAAAGGGATGAGCAGTTCTTC
- | TRBJ1-1 | 14 | TRBV5-1 | - | CASSLAWVTGEAFF | TGCGCCAGCAGCTTGGCCTGGGTGACGGGTGAAGCTTTCTTT
- | TRBJ2-5 | 15 | TRBV9 | - | CASSDPPSGPETQYF | TGTGCCAGCAGCGACCCACCAAGCGGACCGGAGACCCAGTACTTC
- | TRBJ2-7 | 14 | TRBV12-3/TRBV12-4 | TRBD1 | CASSGTGRSYEQYF | TGTGCCAGCAGCGGGACAGGGCGCTCCTACGAGCAGTACTTC
- | TRBJ2-1 | 17 | TRBV20-1 | TRBD2 | CSAALAGGLSSYNEQFF | TGCAGTGCTGCCCTAGCGGGGGGTCTCTCCTCCTACAATGAGCAGTTCTTC
- | TRBJ2-7 | 14 | TRBV7-8 | TRBD1 | CASSGYRGPYEQYF | TGTGCCAGCAGCGGATACAGGGGTCCCTACGAGCAGTACTTC
- | TRBJ2-1 | 11 | TRBV5-5 | - | CASSFRPEQFF | TGTGCCAGCAGCTTCCGTCCGGAGCAGTTCTTC
- | TRBJ1-6 | 14 | TRBV7-8 | TRBD1 | CASSLQGEYSPLHF | TGTGCCAGCAGTTTGCAGGGGGAGTATTCACCCCTCCACTTT
- | TRBJ2-3 | 8 | TRBV27 | - | CASTLQYF | TGTGCCAGCACCCTGCAGTATTTT
- | TRBJ2-3 | 17 | TRBV7-2 | - | CASSLSSDSASTDTQYF | TGTGCCAGCAGTCTCAGTTCGGACAGCGCTAGCACAGATACGCAGTATTTT
- | TRBJ1-5 | 14 | TRBV27 | - | CASSSTQGIQPQHF | TGTGCCAGCAGTTCGACCCAGGGAATCCAGCCCCAGCATTTT
- | TRBJ2-3 | 14 | TRBV7-7 | TRBD2 | CASSFSGGTDTQYF | TGTGCCAGCAGTTTCAGCGGGGGCACAGATACGCAGTATTTT
- | TRBJ2-1 | 14 | TRBV15 | - | CATSPSGSYNEQFF | TGTGCCACCAGCCCCTCGGGATCCTACAATGAGCAGTTCTTC
- | TRBJ1-4 | 10 | TRBV20-1 | - | CSASKGELFF | TGCAGTGCTAGTAAAGGGGAACTGTTTTTT
once | TRBJ1-6 | 11 | TRBV25-1 | - | CASSEDSPLHF | TGTGCCAGCAGTGAAGATTCACCCCTCCACTTT
- | TRBJ1-5 | 14 | TRBV12-3/TRBV12-4 | TRBD1 | CASSLTGVEQPQHF | TGTGCCAGCAGTCTTACAGGGGTTGAGCAGCCCCAGCATTTT
- | TRBJ1-1 | 12 | TRBV30 | - | CAWGAVNTEAFF | TGTGCCTGGGGGGCGGTGAACACTGAAGCTTTCTTT
- | TRBJ2-3 | 17 | TRBV9 | - | CASSDNNRGGDTDTQYF | TGTGCCAGCAGCGACAACAACAGGGGGGGAGACACAGATACGCAGTATTTT
- | TRBJ2-7 | 13 | TRBV7-9 | - | CASSQGQSYEQYF | TGTGCCAGCAGCCAGGGACAATCCTACGAGCAGTACTTC
- | TRBJ1-1 | 13 | TRBV4-1 | TRBD1 | CASSQGQGTEAFF | TGCGCCAGCAGCCAAGGACAGGGCACTGAAGCTTTCTTT
- | TRBJ1-3 | 15 | TRBV29-1 | - | CSVLLPDRRGNTIYF | TGCAGCGTTCTCTTGCCCGACAGGAGGGGAAACACCATATATTTT
- | TRBJ1-5 | 12 | TRBV7-9 | - | CASSRMGQPQHF | TGTGCCAGCAGCCGGATGGGACAGCCCCAGCATTTT
- | TRBJ2-1 | 16 | TRBV4-3 | TRBD2 | CASSQEQLAGGHEQFF | TGCGCCAGCAGCCAAGAACAGCTAGCGGGAGGTCATGAGCAGTTCTTC
- | TRBJ2-3 | 15 | TRBV11-2 | - | CASSFVGGTSDTQYF | TGTGCCAGCAGCTTCGTCGGGGGAACGTCAGATACGCAGTATTTT
once | TRBJ2-7 | 16 | TRBV12-3/TRBV12-4 | - | CASSSGGTGKTYEQYF | TGTGCCAGCAGTTCGGGGGGGACAGGCAAAACCTACGAGCAGTACTTC
- | TRBJ2-3 | 16 | TRBV5-1 | TRBD2 | CASSLEGSGGRDTQYF | TGCGCCAGCAGCTTGGAGGGTAGCGGGGGAAGAGATACGCAGTATTTT
- | TRBJ2-1 | 17 | TRBV6-4 | TRBD2 | CASSAGTSGGWLGEQFF | TGTGCCAGCAGTGCCGGGACTAGCGGGGGGTGGCTTGGTGAGCAGTTCTTC
- | TRBJ1-4 | 14 | TRBV9 | - | CASSPSGTNEKLFF | TGTGCCAGCAGCCCGTCGGGAACTAATGAAAAACTGTTTTTT
- | TRBJ2-2 | 13 | TRBV27 | - | CASSAQRTGELFF | TGTGCCAGCAGTGCCCAGAGGACCGGGGAGCTGTTTTTT
- | TRBJ2-1 | 17 | TRBV20-1 | TRBD2 | CSADDTRLAGGIHEQFF | TGCAGTGCTGATGATACAAGACTAGCGGGGGGTATACATGAGCAGTTCTTC
- | TRBJ2-5 | 13 | TRBV3-1 | - | CASSEERKETQYF | TGTGCCAGCAGCGAAGAAAGAAAAGAGACCCAGTACTTC
- | TRBJ1-2 | 13 | TRBV4-3 | - | CASSQGPGYGYTF | TGCGCCAGCAGCCAAGGTCCCGGCTATGGCTACACCTTC
- | TRBJ2-7 | 16 | TRBV4-2 | - | CASSHPDRTSSYEQYF | TGTGCCAGCAGCCATCCGGACAGGACTAGCTCCTACGAGCAGTACTTC